Sequencing of this T cell receptor (beta chain) was carried out in a study of Ad26.COV2.S vaccination and SARS-CoV-2 variants. In its sample, this clone was seen once. The treatment denotes: roughly 20 received Ad26.COV2.S at low or high dose, single or two shots; about five received placebo; per-sample allocation not given. The investigators took samples on day 63 after the first vaccine or placebo injection. V was clipped by 9 bases and J by 1 base; unmatched bases: 4. CDR3 size: 14 residues. Per germline, CDR1 WNHNN and CDR2 SYGVQD (reference sequence). The data were produced by immunoSEQ multiplex PCR, yet TCRdb's version contains in-frame clones alone and is incomplete. The table records about 430,000 clones, 75% to 95% of them present only once.

Sequencing was performed on peripheral blood, taken in a trial of Ad26.COV2.S vaccine versus placebo. This receptor was taken from a person aged 18-60 years who received the Ad26.COV2.S COVID-19 vaccine or a placebo. The chain has TRBV10-1 and TRBJ2-5; TRBD2 agrees at 11 bases. CDR3 nucleotide sequence: TGCGCCAGTCCTAGCGGGAGGCGCCAAGAGACCCAGTACTTC. This encodes CASPSGRRQETQYF.